These 19 T cell receptor beta chains were all obtained from the same sample, sequenced in a study of T cell changes during pregnancy in multiple sclerosis. The method was immunoSEQ multiplex PCR; TCRdb's version includes in-frame clones alone and lacks a portion of them. The table shows fewer than 75,000 clones, with about nine tenths occurring only once. The sequenced sample was peripheral blood, obtained in the first trimester of pregnancy. The receptors derive from a female donor with multiple sclerosis, enrolled in a pregnancy study.

The chain couples TRBV18 to TRBJ1-5, with D possibly matching TRBD1 (5 bases). The V gene lost 6 bases and the J gene lost 4 bases, with 16 bases spanning the gap. CDR3 size: 15 residues. Germline V CDR1 and CDR2: KGHSH, LQKENI. The CDR3 DNA sequence: TGTGCCAGCTCGGATTTCGGGTCAGGGAATCAGCCCCAGCATTTT. Its translation is CASSDFGSGNQPQHF.

As DNA, the CDR3 is TGCGCCAGCAGCTTGGCCGCAGTAGGGGAAGTTGAAGCTTTCTTT. As protein: CASSLAAVGEVEAFF. The V gene is TRBV5-1, the J gene TRBJ1-1, with D perhaps matching TRBD1 (5 bases). The germline V and J ends were trimmed by 0 bases and 7 bases, with 16 bases remaining between them. The CDR3 spans 15 residues. Germline V gene data show CDR1 as SGHRS and CDR2 as YFSETQ.

The chain combines TRBV18 with TRBJ2-3, with D possibly being TRBD1 (6 bases). The CDR3 is 16 residues long. From germline, CDR1 is KGHSH and CDR2 LQKENI. The V end was cut by 6 bases, the J end by 2 bases, with 18 bases between. The DNA for the CDR3 is TGTGCCAGCTCGCGACAACAGGGACCTTTCACAGATACGCAGTATTTT. Protein: CASSRQQGPFTDTQYF.

The chain recombines TRBV5-1 with TRBJ2-3; D is uncertain. V was cut by 5 bases and J by 2 bases, with 15 bases left in between. In germline, CDR1 is SGHRS, CDR2 YFSETQ. This CDR3 is 15 amino acids long. The CDR3 DNA reads TGCGCCAGCAGTAGCAGTTTAACGGACACAGATACGCAGTATTTT. It codes for CASSSSLTDTDTQYF.

The chain uses TRBV30 and TRBJ2-2, with D perhaps matching TRBD2 (7 bases). Trimming removed 4 bases from V and 5 bases from J, with 17 bases in between. The CDR3 loop spans 15 amino acids. Germline V gene lookup returns CDR1 GTSNPN and CDR2 SVGIG (reference sequence). CDR3 DNA: TGTGCCTGGAAACCCCGCGGGGGCCGAACCGGGGAGCTGTTTTTT. It specifies CAWKPRGGRTGELFF.

This clone was counted once. The chain couples TRBV7-9 to TRBJ1-2, with 9 bases that match TRBD1. Germline CDR1 and CDR2: SEHNR and FQNEAQ (reference sequence). V lost 5 bases, J lost 7 bases, and 5 bases stayed unmatched. The CDR3 sequence is 13 residues long. Here the CDR3 DNA reads TGTGCCAGCAGCCCCGGGACAGGGTTTGGCTACACCTTC. This translates into CASSPGTGFGYTF.

The V call is TRBV5-4, the J call TRBJ2-3; 9 bases agree with TRBD1. CDR3 length equals 15 residues. Trimming removed 4 bases from V and 3 bases from J; junction bases left unmatched: 6. The germline gives CDR1 SGHNT, CDR2 YYREEE (reference sequence). CDR3 protein: CASSTPGQGTDTQYF. In nucleotides, the CDR3 is TGTGCCAGCAGCACTCCGGGACAGGGAACAGATACGCAGTATTTT.

This chain connects TRBV19 to TRBJ2-1; tentatively, D is TRBD2 (5 bases). Germline V gene lookup returns CDR1 LNHDA and CDR2 SQIVND (reference sequence). This CDR3 spans 13 amino acids. V lost 3 bases and J 10 bases, leaving 13 bases between the germline ends. Written as DNA, the CDR3 is TGTGCCAGTAGTATCACTCTAGCTGGCGAGCAGTTCTTC. Translation gives CASSITLAGEQFF.

The chain has TRBV5-4 and TRBJ2-3; no firm D call. The germline V gene encodes CDR1 SGHNT and CDR2 YYREEE (reference sequence). V gave up 4 bases and J gave up 1 base, with 7 bases separating them. The CDR3 extends over 13 amino acids. The CDR3 reads CASSVQGTDTQYF. As DNA, the CDR3 is TGTGCCAGCAGCGTGCAGGGCACAGATACGCAGTATTTT. Supplemented by reference TRBV5-4 and TRBJ2-3, the full variable domain reads ETGVTQSPTHLIKTRGQQVTLRCSSQSGHNTVSWYQQALGQGPQFIFQYYREEENGRGNFPPRFSGLQFPNYSSELNVNALELDDSALYLCASSVQGTDTQYFGPGTRLTVL.

This rearrangement joins TRBV5-1 to TRBJ1-1; D gene uncertain. The V gene's germline CDR1 is SGHRS and CDR2 YFSETQ. This CDR3 is built from 15 residues. Trimming removed 2 bases from V and 4 bases from J, with 15 bases in between. The CDR3 DNA sequence: TGCGCCAGCAGCTTAGAACAGAATCGTCGCACTGAAGCTTTCTTT. Residues: CASSLEQNRRTEAFF.

The chain has TRBV7-9 and TRBJ2-2; D is unclear. The germline V gene encodes CDR1 SEHNR and CDR2 FQNEAQ (reference sequence). V was pared by 5 bases and J by 4 bases, with 2 bases between. This CDR3 has 11 amino acids. CDR3 bases: TGTGCCAGCAGCCGCACCGGGGAGCTGTTTTTT. Residues: CASSRTGELFF.

The table lists this clone with a count of one. The V call is TRBV7-2, the J call TRBJ1-5; D remains ambiguous. Germline CDR1 is SGHTA and CDR2 is FQGNSA. The CDR3 contains 14 residues. Trimming pared 5 bases from V and 2 bases from J, leaving 10 bases between. CDR3 residues: CASSERVGNQPQHF. Written as DNA, the CDR3 is TGTGCCAGCAGCGAACGGGTGGGCAATCAGCCCCAGCATTTT.

The V call is TRBV7-9, the J call TRBJ2-1, with 10 bases identical to TRBD1. V shed 1 base, J shed 7 bases, and the junction held 7 bases outside the gene matches. Germline values: CDR1 SEHNR, CDR2 FQNEAQ (reference sequence). The CDR3 has 16 residues. The DNA for the CDR3 is TGTGCCAGCAGCTTAGTGGGACAGGGGAAACGAAATGAGCAGTTCTTC. Translating it yields CASSLVGQGKRNEQFF.

The chain has TRBV5-4 and TRBJ1-2; no reliable D call. The CDR3 has 15 residues. The germline gives CDR1 SGHNT, CDR2 YYREEE (reference sequence). V was clipped by 5 bases and J by 0 bases, with 14 bases between them. CDR3 nucleotides: TGTGCCAGCAGGACGCCGGGAGGCTCTAACTATGGCTACACCTTC. It is translated as CASRTPGGSNYGYTF.

V gene TRBV13 combines with J gene TRBJ2-1; possibly TRBD1 for D (5 bases). V gave up 5 bases and J gave up 10 bases, with 15 bases separating them. The V gene's germline CDR1 is PRHDT and CDR2 FYEKMQ (reference sequence). The CDR3 has 13 amino acids. This CDR3 is CASSQTATREQFF. The CDR3 coding sequence is TGTGCCAGCAGCCAGACAGCGACGCGGGAGCAGTTCTTC.

Comment on this clone: The sample has other DNA sequences that encode this CDR3 too. The V and J genes are TRBV19 and TRBJ1-5, with 9 bases fitting TRBD1. V was pared by 3 bases and J by 7 bases, with 4 bases of the junction left unmatched. In germline, CDR1 is LNHDA, CDR2 SQIVND (reference sequence). This CDR3 region has 14 residues. CDR3 coding DNA: TGTGCCAGTAGTATGGGACAGGGAGGACAGCCCCAGCATTTT. This sequence encodes CASSMGQGGQPQHF.

In its sample, this clone was seen a few times. The chain links TRBV7-8 to TRBJ1-1, with a weak D call TRBD1 (5 bases). Trimming stripped 5 bases from V and 10 bases from J, with 8 bases between. The V gene's germline CDR1 is SGHVS and CDR2 FQNEAQ. The CDR3 contains 10 residues. The CDR3 is CASSGAAAFF. The CDR3 region has the DNA TGTGCCAGCAGCGGGGCCGCAGCTTTCTTT.

The CDR3 nucleotides are TGTGCCAGCAGTGGGAGAGGGACTAGCGGGAGGGAAAGTCCCTACGAGCAGTACTTC. Translation: CASSGRGTSGRESPYEQYF. The chain couples TRBV28 to TRBJ2-7, with 16 bases identical to TRBD2. Germline loops: CDR1 MDHEN, CDR2 SYDVKM. The CDR3 sequence is 19 residues long. The V and J ends lost 5 bases and 2 bases, in that order; junction bases with no gene match: 12.

The J gene is TRBJ2-2, the V gene TRBV28, with a tentative D call TRBD1 (5 bases). Germline loops: CDR1 MDHEN, CDR2 SYDVKM. This CDR3 is built from 15 residues. V dropped 5 bases and J dropped 1 base, with 11 bases sitting between them. The CDR3 loop reads CASSALTVNTGELFF. CDR3 DNA: TGTGCCAGCAGTGCGCTGACAGTGAACACCGGGGAGCTGTTTTTT. The full variable domain, with the rest looked up from reference TRBV28 and TRBJ2-2, is DVKVTQSSRYLVKRTGEKVFLECVQDMDHENMFWYRQDPGLGLRLIYFSYDVKMKEKGDIPEGYSVSREKKERFSLILESASTNQTSMYLCASSALTVNTGELFFGEGSRLTVL.